Below are 21 T cell receptor beta chains sequenced from a single sample in a study of cytomegalovirus exposure and HLA in healthy donors. Both 60 Vbeta primers and 13 Jbeta primers went into the PCR. Profiling relied on immunoSEQ multiplex PCR, and the TCRdb table lists in-frame clones only, not all of them. This sample carries around 150,000 clones, about 77% of them seen once, and the ten largest clones take around 7%. The sequenced sample consisted of PBMCs. The receptors were gathered from a male donor in good health and CMV-seropositive.

This chain joins TRBV11-2 and TRBJ2-3, with 8 bases fitting TRBD2. The CDR3 totals 16 residues. Germline CDR1 is SGHAT and CDR2 is FQNNGV. V lost 6 bases and J lost 2; bases outside the gene matches: 10. This CDR3 is CASRTLSGRYTDTQYF. CDR3 DNA: TGTGCCAGCAGGACTCTAAGCGGGAGATACACAGATACGCAGTATTTT.

This clone was picked up one time. This chain links TRBV7-3 with TRBJ2-1, with 9 bases matching TRBD1. Germline V gene sequence: CDR1 SGHTA, CDR2 FQGTGA. Losses at the gene ends were 2 bases for V and 2 bases for J; bases not matched to a gene: 7. The CDR3 spans 17 residues. CDR3 sequence: CASSLRTGEGPYNEQFF. For the CDR3, the DNA is TGTGCCAGCAGCTTACGGACAGGGGAGGGACCCTACAATGAGCAGTTCTTC.

The chain joins TRBV10-3 to TRBJ1-5; possibly TRBD1 for D (5 bases). The CDR3 covers 17 residues. Trimming removed 0 bases at V and 5 bases at J, with 17 bases between. Germline CDR1 ENHRY, CDR2 SYGVKD. CDR3 DNA sequence: TGTGCCATCAGTGAGTCGATAAATACGCGGGGGGATCAGCCCCAGCATTTT. Protein sequence: CAISESINTRGDQPQHF.

The CDR3 coding sequence is TGTGCCAGCAGTTCAGGGACAGGGGGGAGATACGAGCAGTACTTC. Translated: CASSSGTGGRYEQYF. This rearrangement joins TRBV27 to TRBJ2-7; 11 nucleotides line up with TRBD1. Per the germline V gene, CDR1 is MNHEY and CDR2 is SMNVEV (reference sequence). Trimming at V came to 4 bases and at J to 4 bases, leaving 6 bases not matched to a gene. This CDR3 spans 15 amino acids.

This chain uses TRBV11-3 with TRBJ2-1, with D perhaps matching TRBD1 (7 bases). The CDR3 totals 15 residues. Germline V gene sequence: CDR1 SGHNT, CDR2 YENEEA. V lost 5 bases, J lost 3 bases, and 14 bases lay in between. The DNA for the CDR3 is TGTGCCAGCAGCGACAGGGCCGGGAGCTACAATGAGCAGTTCTTC. Its translation is CASSDRAGSYNEQFF.

The chain combines TRBV29-1 with TRBJ2-3; D may be TRBD2 (5 bases). The germline V gene has CDR1 SQVTM and CDR2 ANQGSEA. Trimming pared 5 bases from V and 5 bases from J, leaving 8 bases between. This CDR3 has 11 residues. CDR3 loop: CSVRRGDTQYF. The CDR3 nucleotides read TGCAGCGTTCGTCGGGGAGATACGCAGTATTTT.

Details on this clone: This sample also contains other DNA sequences that code for the same CDR3. The chain links TRBV30 to TRBJ1-2; no clear D. V lost 1 base and J 4 bases, leaving 7 bases between the germline ends. The length of the CDR3 is 12 residues. CDR1 and CDR2 (germline): GTSNPN, SVGIG (reference sequence). The CDR3 loop is CAWSGGAYGYTF. The CDR3 DNA sequence: TGTGCCTGGAGTGGGGGAGCCTATGGCTACACCTTC.

The V call is TRBV5-1, the J call TRBJ2-1; D is unresolved. Deletions cut 0 bases from V and 0 bases from J, with 4 bases between. The germline V gene has CDR1 SGHRS and CDR2 YFSETQ. CDR3 length: 14 residues. The CDR3 region is CASSLDSSYNEQFF. The CDR3 region has the DNA TGCGCCAGCAGCTTGGACAGCTCCTACAATGAGCAGTTCTTC.

The V and J genes are TRBV25-1 and TRBJ1-4, with a tentative D call TRBD1 (6 bases). The length of the CDR3 is 15 residues. Germline lookup yields CDR1 MGHDK and CDR2 SYGVNS. The ends were cut back, 4 bases at V and 11 bases at J, with 20 bases in the middle. CDR3 residues: CASSAVETGGKKLFF. The CDR3 coding sequence is TGTGCCAGCAGTGCAGTAGAGACAGGAGGCAAGAAACTGTTTTTT.

This rearrangement joins TRBV7-9 to TRBJ2-7; a weak D match, TRBD2 (6 bases). The CDR3 has 14 residues. Looked up from germline, CDR1 is SEHNR and CDR2 is FQNEAQ (reference sequence). V was cut by 9 bases and J by 0 bases, with 15 bases left in between. CDR3 residues: CASCRDSGSYEQYF. The DNA for the CDR3 is TGTGCCAGTTGCCGGGATAGCGGCTCCTACGAGCAGTACTTC.

The chain employs TRBV6-1 and TRBJ1-5; D call uncertain. The CDR3 sequence is 15 residues long. The V end lost 6 bases, the J end lost 1 base, and 13 bases lay between the germline ends. CDR1 and CDR2 (germline): MNHNS, SASEGT. CDR3 sequence: CASRIAGMSNQPQHF. The CDR3 region has the DNA TGTGCCAGCAGGATCGCGGGGATGAGCAATCAGCCCCAGCATTTT.

This clone was detected once. This chain uses TRBV5-1 with TRBJ2-7; maybe TRBD1 (6 bases). The CDR3 spans 14 residues. Germline V gene sequence: CDR1 SGHRS, CDR2 YFSETQ. Trimming took off 0 bases at V and 0 bases at J, with 7 bases between the two ends. This CDR3 reads CASSLGTASYEQYF. The CDR3 nucleotides are TGCGCCAGCAGCTTGGGGACAGCCTCCTACGAGCAGTACTTC.

The V call is TRBV18, the J call TRBJ2-5, with D uncertain. CDR3 size: 14 residues. Trimming removed 3 bases from V and 2 bases from J, with 10 bases in between. Per germline, CDR1 KGHSH and CDR2 LQKENI. CDR3 sequence (DNA): TGTGCCAGCTCACCTACGAACAGACAAGAGACCCAGTACTTC. Amino acids: CASSPTNRQETQYF.

Of note for this clone: Other nucleotide sequences from this sample produce the same CDR3. The chain couples TRBV6-1 to TRBJ1-2; 10 nucleotides line up with TRBD1. This CDR3 is built from 14 residues. Germline-derived CDR1 and CDR2 are MNHNS and SASEGT. J gave up 9 bases and V 6 bases, and 10 bases lay outside the gene matches. CDR3 sequence reads: CASSVSGTGVSYTF. The DNA of the CDR3 is TGTGCCAGCAGCGTTTCCGGGACAGGGGTAAGCTACACCTTC.

The chain carries TRBV7-9 and TRBJ2-7, with a possible D match to TRBD1 (5 bases). CDR3 length: 14 amino acids. The ends were cut back, 6 bases at V and 0 bases at J, with 12 bases in the middle. Per the germline V gene, CDR1 is SEHNR and CDR2 is FQNEAQ (reference sequence). The CDR3 DNA reads as TGTGCCAGCAGTCCGGACACGACCTCCTACGAGCAGTACTTC. As protein: CASSPDTTSYEQYF. The whole variable domain, remainder taken from reference TRBV7-9 and TRBJ2-7, is DTGVSQNPRHKITKRGQNVTFRCDPISEHNRLYWYRQTLGQGPEFLTYFQNEAQLEKSRLLSDRFSAERPKGSFSTLEIQRTEQGDSAMYLCASSPDTTSYEQYFGPGTRLTVT.

The chain has TRBV7-9 and TRBJ2-7, with 8 bases that match TRBD1. Germline V gene sequence: CDR1 SEHNR, CDR2 FQNEAQ (reference sequence). This CDR3 is 15 amino acids long. V gave up 4 bases and J gave up 0 bases; unmatched junction bases: 5. CDR3: CASSWDRFFSYEQYF. CDR3 sequence (DNA): TGTGCCAGCAGCTGGGACAGGTTCTTCTCCTACGAGCAGTACTTC.

Notes on this clone: At one of its ends the junction is not consistent with the germline gene, which may arise from a read error. V gene TRBV20-1 combines with J gene TRBJ2-7; the D gene is possibly TRBD2 (5 bases). CDR1 and CDR2 (germline): DFQATT, SNEGSKA (reference sequence). The CDR3 extends over 9 amino acids. CDR3 bases: TGTCGGGGTGGGAACGGGGAGTACTTC. Translation gives CRGGNGEYF.

The CDR3 coding sequence is TGTGCCAGCAGCCAAGATCCGACAGGGAGAACTCGGGGCTACACCTTC. Translating it yields CASSQDPTGRTRGYTF. The V call is TRBV4-2, the J call TRBJ1-2, with 7 bases aligning to TRBD1. This CDR3 comprises 16 residues. Germline assignment: CDR1 LGHNA and CDR2 YNFKEQ. J was trimmed by 8 bases and V by 0 bases; bases with no gene match: 12.

This rearrangement joins TRBV27 to TRBJ1-2, with 8 bases fitting TRBD1. Per the germline V gene, CDR1 is MNHEY and CDR2 is SMNVEV (reference sequence). V was pared by 3 bases and J by 0 bases, with 9 bases of the junction left unmatched. CDR3 length: 17 amino acids. The CDR3: CASSFGRTGGPNYGYTF. Written as DNA, the CDR3 is TGTGCCAGCAGTTTTGGACGAACAGGGGGACCTAACTATGGCTACACCTTC.

This clone was seen a few times. The chain links TRBV25-1 to TRBJ2-7, with D perhaps matching TRBD1 (6 bases). V was clipped by 4 bases and J by 4 bases, with 17 bases between them. Per germline, CDR1 MGHDK and CDR2 SYGVNS. This CDR3 region has 15 residues. In DNA, the CDR3 is TGTGCCAGCAGTGTTACGAGACAGGCGGTATACGAGCAGTACTTC. Translation gives CASSVTRQAVYEQYF.

J is TRBJ2-3 and V is TRBV27, with 7 bases that match TRBD1. With V trimmed by 2 bases and J by 2 bases, 10 bases remained unmatched. The CDR3 is 17 residues long. CDR1 and CDR2 from the germline V gene are MNHEY and SMNVEV (reference sequence). In DNA, the CDR3 is TGTGCCAGCAGTTTAGGTGACAGGGTTGGTGTCACAGATACGCAGTATTTT. Translating it yields CASSLGDRVGVTDTQYF.